One sample yielded the 14 T cell receptor beta chains listed below, sequenced in a study of shared T cell receptors in the human thymus (dated by TCRdb to the early 2020s). The library was generated by the immunoSEQ multiplex PCR assay. TCRdb retrieved this table from immuneACCESS and kept in-frame rearrangements only. Not all clones are present; in checked studies, unresolved V genes account for under half, and no reason is known for the remainder. The sample table shows around 730,000 clones, and roughly 85% are seen once. Under 0.012% of the sample goes to the ten largest clones. Another study also made use of these data, one on human thymus T cells.

Sequencing input: thymocytes. The receptors stem from a girl less than two years old with a congenital heart defect. Donor details come from another sample of the same person, matched by shared clones.

The V gene is TRBV5-6, the J gene TRBJ1-6; weak D call: TRBD1 (5 bases). The V end was cut by 2 bases, the J end by 0 bases, with 18 bases between. There are 19 residues in the CDR3. In germline, CDR1 is SGHDT, CDR2 YYEEEE. CDR3 amino acids: CASSFARAPTSSYNSPLHF. The CDR3 region has the DNA TGTGCCAGCAGCTTCGCCAGGGCCCCCACCAGCTCCTATAATTCACCCCTCCACTTT.

This chain links TRBV27 with TRBJ2-2; D is possibly TRBD1 (5 bases). CDR3 length equals 14 residues. Trimming removed 3 bases from V and 5 bases from J, with 10 bases in between. The germline gives CDR1 MNHEY, CDR2 SMNVEV (reference sequence). The CDR3 here is CASSFSRETGELFF. In DNA form, the CDR3 reads TGTGCCAGCAGTTTCAGCAGGGAAACCGGGGAGCTGTTTTTT.

In nucleotides, the CDR3 is TGTGCCAGTAGTATTCCCGGACAGGGGGCGCGGAAGAAGCATTTT. This sequence encodes CASSIPGQGARKKHF. This sequence joins TRBV19 and TRBJ1-5; 11 bases match TRBD1. J gave up 14 bases and V 3 bases, and 12 bases lay outside the gene matches. CDR3 length equals 15 residues. Germline values: CDR1 LNHDA, CDR2 SQIVND (reference sequence).

This clone occurred a few times. V is TRBV5-4 and J is TRBJ2-7; D may be TRBD1 (5 bases). The CDR3 has 14 residues. The V and J ends lost 2 bases and 5 bases respectively, with 14 bases between them. CDR1 and CDR2 (germline): SGHNT, YYREEE (reference sequence). This chain's CDR3 is CASSFPGFFDEQYF. The CDR3 nucleotides are TGTGCCAGCAGCTTCCCAGGGTTCTTTGACGAGCAGTACTTC.

This clone was seen once. The chain recombines TRBV28 with TRBJ1-5; 8 nucleotides match TRBD1. The CDR3 is 15 amino acids. CDR1 MDHEN and CDR2 SYDVKM come from the germline V gene. The V gene end was trimmed by 8 bases and the J gene end by 12 bases; junction bases not matched to a gene: 18. The CDR3 protein is CASGKTGGSHLRQHF. In nucleotides, the CDR3 is TGTGCCAGCGGCAAAACAGGGGGTAGCCATCTACGCCAGCATTTT.

This clone was found a few times. The chain is built from TRBV9 and TRBJ2-5, with unresolved D. Germline values: CDR1 SGDLS, CDR2 YYNGEE. This CDR3 has 10 amino acids. In DNA, the CDR3 is TGTCCCGACTCGAAAGAGACCCAGTACTTC. It codes for CPDSKETQYF.

In its sample, this clone was seen a few times. The chain employs TRBV5-1 and TRBJ2-6; 8 bases align to TRBD2. Losses at the gene ends were 0 bases for V and 1 base for J; bases not matched to a gene: 6. Germline values: CDR1 SGHRS, CDR2 YFSETQ. This CDR3 has 18 amino acids. As DNA, the CDR3 is TGCGCCAGCAGCTTGGGTGTAGCGGGGATGTCTGGGGCCAACGTCCTGACTTTC. Amino acid sequence: CASSLGVAGMSGANVLTF.

The rearrangement links TRBV20-1 to TRBJ1-2; D gene uncertain. From germline, CDR1 is DFQATT and CDR2 SNEGSKA (reference sequence). V was shortened by 7 bases and J by 7 bases, with 13 bases between the two germline ends. This CDR3 is 11 amino acids long. The CDR3 region is CSVQGGPGYTF. The CDR3, as DNA: TGCAGTGTGCAAGGCGGGCCTGGCTACACCTTC.

The V call is TRBV6-6, the J call TRBJ2-2, with D hard to call. The V gene's germline CDR1 is MNHNY and CDR2 SVGAGI (reference sequence). V lost 2 bases to trimming and J lost 13 bases, with 14 bases between them. The CDR3 consists of 13 residues. Written as DNA, the CDR3 is TGTGCCAGCAGTTACCCCACTCGGGTCCGGCTGTTTTTT. Amino acid sequence: CASSYPTRVRLFF.

This rearrangement joins TRBV9 to TRBJ2-1; D may be TRBD2 (6 bases). The CDR3 is 15 residues long. Between the trimmed V and J ends, which lost 3 bases and 3 bases, there was a span of 13 bases. The germline CDR1 and CDR2 sequences are SGDLS and YYNGEE. The CDR3 region has the DNA TGTGCCAGCAGCGCAATCGGGGGTCGCTACAATGAGCAGTTCTTC. It specifies CASSAIGGRYNEQFF.

This clone showed up just once. The rearrangement uses TRBV2 and TRBJ2-7, with 9 bases matching TRBD2. This CDR3 comprises 13 residues. Germline V lookup: CDR1 SNHLY, CDR2 FYNNEI. CDR3 protein: CVSLSGGGYEQYF. The CDR3 DNA sequence: TGTGTCAGTCTTAGCGGGGGAGGCTACGAGCAGTACTTC.

V gene TRBV6-1 combines with J gene TRBJ2-7; D uncertain. Germline V gene data show CDR1 as MNHNS and CDR2 as SASEGT. CDR3 size: 15 residues. Trimming removed 3 bases at V and 0 bases at J, with 12 bases between. Here the CDR3 reads CASSEELRSSYEQYF. The CDR3 nucleotides read TGTGCCAGCAGTGAGGAACTGCGGAGCTCCTACGAGCAGTACTTC.

DNA for the CDR3: TGTGCCAGCAGCCAAGACGGGAAGGGACAGGGGGCAGGCTACACCTTC. It encodes CASSQDGKGQGAGYTF. The rearrangement joins TRBV4-2 to TRBJ1-2; the match to TRBD1 covers 12 bases. Germline CDR1 LGHNA, CDR2 YNFKEQ. Trimming removed 0 bases from V and 8 bases from J; junction bases left unmatched: 7. This CDR3 is 16 amino acids long.

The genes are TRBV13 and TRBJ2-2; 7 bases align to TRBD1. Germline CDR1 and CDR2: PRHDT and FYEKMQ (reference sequence). V gave up 5 bases and J gave up 3 bases; unmatched junction bases: 12. There are 17 residues in the CDR3. The CDR3 coding sequence is TGTGCCAGCAGCCCAAGACAGGGACCTCTTTACACCGGGGAGCTGTTTTTT. This codes for CASSPRQGPLYTGELFF.